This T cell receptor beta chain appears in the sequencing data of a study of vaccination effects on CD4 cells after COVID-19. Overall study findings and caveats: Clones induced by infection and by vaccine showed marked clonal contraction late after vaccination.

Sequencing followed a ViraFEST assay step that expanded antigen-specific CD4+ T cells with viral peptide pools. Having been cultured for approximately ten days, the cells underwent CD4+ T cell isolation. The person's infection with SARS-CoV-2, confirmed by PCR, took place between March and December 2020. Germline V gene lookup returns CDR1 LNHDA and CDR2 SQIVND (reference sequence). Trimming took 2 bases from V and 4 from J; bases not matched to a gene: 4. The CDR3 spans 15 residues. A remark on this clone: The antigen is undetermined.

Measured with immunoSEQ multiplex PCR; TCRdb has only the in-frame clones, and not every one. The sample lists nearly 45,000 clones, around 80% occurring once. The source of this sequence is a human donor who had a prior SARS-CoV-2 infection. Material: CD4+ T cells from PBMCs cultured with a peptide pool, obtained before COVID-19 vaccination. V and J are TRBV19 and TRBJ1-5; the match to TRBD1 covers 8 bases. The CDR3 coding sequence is TGTGCCAGTAGTATAATACAGGGGGTTAATCAGCCCCAGCATTTT. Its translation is CASSIIQGVNQPQHF.